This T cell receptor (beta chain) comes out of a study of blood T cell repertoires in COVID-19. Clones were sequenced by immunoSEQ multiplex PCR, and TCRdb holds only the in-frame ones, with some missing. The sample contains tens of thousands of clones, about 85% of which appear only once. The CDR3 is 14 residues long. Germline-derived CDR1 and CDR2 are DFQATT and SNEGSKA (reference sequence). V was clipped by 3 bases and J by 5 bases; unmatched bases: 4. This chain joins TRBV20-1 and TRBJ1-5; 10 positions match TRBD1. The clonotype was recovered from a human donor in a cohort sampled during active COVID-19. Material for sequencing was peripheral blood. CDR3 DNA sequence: TGCAGTGCTAGTCTCGGACAGGGGGATCAGCCCCAGCATTTT. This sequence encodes CSASLGQGDQPQHF.